This T cell receptor beta chain was recorded in a study of cytomegalovirus exposure and HLA in healthy donors. Study-wide background: A previous analysis identified 100 million or so unique TCR beta sequences derived from 180 million or so T cells. General study findings and limits: Productive rates of about 87% or about 30% were seen for most TCR beta V segments in an earlier analysis. Cytomegalovirus-associated TCR beta chains were listed, numbering 164. The study assumed roughly uniform donor sequencing depth for presence/absence analyses.

Primers: 60 Vbeta forward and 13 Jbeta reverse. Generated by immunoSEQ multiplex PCR, the TCRdb table keeps only in-frame clones and is missing some. The data contain about 90,000 clones, approximately 70% of them singletons. This CDR3 spans 15 amino acids. Germline values: CDR1 SGHVS, CDR2 FQNEAQ. With V trimmed by 0 bases and J by 4 bases, 1 base remained unmatched. Concerning this clone itself: The antigen is not known.

This TCR was sampled from a young man in good health and CMV-seronegative. Material: PBMCs. The V gene is TRBV7-8, the J gene TRBJ2-7; TRBD1 matches at 12 bases. In DNA, the CDR3 is TGTGCCAGCAGCTTAGCGGGACAGGGGGCTTACGAGCAGTACTTC. Its translation is CASSLAGQGAYEQYF.